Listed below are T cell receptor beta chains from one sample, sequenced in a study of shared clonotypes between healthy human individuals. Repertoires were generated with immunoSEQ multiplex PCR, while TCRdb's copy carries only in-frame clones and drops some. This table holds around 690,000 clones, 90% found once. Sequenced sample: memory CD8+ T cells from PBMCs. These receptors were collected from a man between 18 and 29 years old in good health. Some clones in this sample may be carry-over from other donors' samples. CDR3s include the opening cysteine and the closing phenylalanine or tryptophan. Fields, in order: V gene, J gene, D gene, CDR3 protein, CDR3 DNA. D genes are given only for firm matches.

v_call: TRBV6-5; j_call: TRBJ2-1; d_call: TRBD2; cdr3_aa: CASSYSQREGYNEQFF; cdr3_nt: TGTGCCAGCAGTTACTCCCAGCGGGAGGGCTACAATGAGCAGTTCTTC
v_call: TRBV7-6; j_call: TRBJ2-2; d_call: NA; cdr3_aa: CASSSFSGTNTGELFF; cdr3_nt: TGTGCCAGCAGCTCCTTTAGCGGAACGAACACCGGGGAGCTGTTTTTT
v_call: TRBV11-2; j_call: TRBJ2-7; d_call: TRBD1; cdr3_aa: CASRGQGGEQYF; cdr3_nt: TGTGCCAGCCGAGGACAGGGGGGCGAGCAGTACTTC
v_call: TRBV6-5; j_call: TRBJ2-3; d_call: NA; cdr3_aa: CASSYLRGGTDTQYF; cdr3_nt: TGTGCCAGCAGTTACCTCAGGGGCGGCACAGATACGCAGTATTTT
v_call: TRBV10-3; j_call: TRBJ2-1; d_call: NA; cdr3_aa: CAISEGGNEQFF; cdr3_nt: TGTGCCATCAGTGAGGGGGGGAATGAGCAGTTCTTC
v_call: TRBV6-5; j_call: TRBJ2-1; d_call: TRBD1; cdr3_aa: CASSYSGTGGNEQFF; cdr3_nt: TGTGCCAGCAGTTACTCGGGGACAGGGGGTAATGAGCAGTTCTTC
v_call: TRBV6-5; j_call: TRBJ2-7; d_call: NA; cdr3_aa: CASSLLEGYEQYF; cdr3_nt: TGTGCCAGCAGTTTGTTGGAAGGGTACGAGCAGTACTTC
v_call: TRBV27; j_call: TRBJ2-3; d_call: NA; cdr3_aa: CASMRGSGAGDTQYF; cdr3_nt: TGTGCCAGCATGAGGGGCTCTGGGGCTGGAGATACGCAGTATTTT
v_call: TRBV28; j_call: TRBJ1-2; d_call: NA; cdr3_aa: CASSLRAVERLDGYTF; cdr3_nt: TGTGCCAGCAGTTTAAGGGCAGTAGAACGACTAGATGGCTACACCTTC
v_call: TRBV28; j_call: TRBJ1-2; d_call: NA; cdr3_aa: CASSFVGEAGYTF; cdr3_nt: TGTGCCAGCAGTTTTGTGGGGGAAGCTGGCTACACCTTC
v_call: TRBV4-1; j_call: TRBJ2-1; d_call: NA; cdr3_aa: CASSQGTRTSSYNEQFF; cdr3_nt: TGCGCCAGCAGCCAAGGAACGCGGACGAGCTCCTACAATGAGCAGTTCTTC
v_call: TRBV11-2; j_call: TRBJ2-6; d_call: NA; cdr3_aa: CASRPLGGAGANVLTF; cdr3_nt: TGTGCCAGCAGGCCTCTAGGGGGGGCTGGGGCCAACGTCCTGACTTTC
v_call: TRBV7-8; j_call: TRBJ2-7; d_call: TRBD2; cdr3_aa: CASSLRATSGIKYEQYF; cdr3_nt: TGTGCCAGCAGCTTAAGGGCGACTAGCGGGATAAAGTACGAGCAGTACTTC
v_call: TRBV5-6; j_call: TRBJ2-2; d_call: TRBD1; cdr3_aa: CASSSPGQAYTGELFF; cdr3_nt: TGTGCCAGCAGCAGTCCGGGACAGGCTTACACCGGGGAGCTGTTTTTT
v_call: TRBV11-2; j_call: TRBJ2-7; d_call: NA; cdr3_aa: CASSLYRSDEQYF; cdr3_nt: TGTGCCAGCAGCTTATATAGGAGCGACGAGCAGTACTTC
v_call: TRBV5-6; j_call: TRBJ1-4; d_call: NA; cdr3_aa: CASSLEGGLEEKLFF; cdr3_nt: TGTGCCAGCAGCTTGGAAGGGGGGCTTGAAGAAAAACTGTTTTTT